By share, the clone carrying this T cell receptor beta chain counts as medium-sized. These data originate in a study of tumour-infiltrating T cells in Burkitt lymphoma. Overall study context: Repertoire clonality predicted overall and progression-free survival.

Some clones are missing from TCRdb's copy, which holds only in-frame ones; the method was immunoSEQ multiplex PCR. Here the sample spans 11,000 to 15,000 clones, roughly 80% being singletons. The V segment lost 3 bases and the J segment 5 bases; nucleotides outside the gene matches: 7. Germline V gene data show CDR1 as MNHEY and CDR2 as SMNVEV (reference sequence). The CDR3 is 14 amino acids. Sequences were obtained from tumor tissue. The chain employs TRBV27 and TRBJ2-7, with TRBD2 identical over 7 bases. This receptor was obtained from a human donor with diffuse large B-cell lymphoma. The CDR3 coding sequence is TGTGCCAGCAGTTTGCTAGCGGACGTCCACGAGCAGTACTTC. Translated, it gives CASSLLADVHEQYF.